The subject of this entry is one T cell receptor beta chain. In the original workflow: Researchers report that nucleated cell counts were estimated from reference gene primer amplification. Assay: immunoSEQ multiplex PCR; the TCRdb copy retains only in-frame clones and omits some. That table gives V, J and clone size, and the DNA gave D and trimming. The sample comprises about 100,000 clones, 75% to 95% of which are singletons, and under 6.5% rests with the top ten. V was clipped by 6 bases and J by 6 bases, with 5 bases between them. The germline CDR1 and CDR2 sequences are MDHEN and SYDVKM. The CDR3 covers 11 residues. The data derive from a study of blood T cell repertoires in COVID-19.

The sample was peripheral blood. The TCR was taken from a human donor in a cohort sampled during active COVID-19. The genes are TRBV28 and TRBJ2-2, with D uncertain. CDR3 sequence (DNA): TGTGCCAGCAGGCAGTCCGGGGAGCTGTTTTTT. It codes for CASRQSGELFF. Full variable domain (missing parts from reference TRBV28 and TRBJ2-2): DVKVTQSSRYLVKRTGEKVFLECVQDMDHENMFWYRQDPGLGLRLIYFSYDVKMKEKGDIPEGYSVSREKKERFSLILESASTNQTSMYLCASRQSGELFFGEGSRLTVL.